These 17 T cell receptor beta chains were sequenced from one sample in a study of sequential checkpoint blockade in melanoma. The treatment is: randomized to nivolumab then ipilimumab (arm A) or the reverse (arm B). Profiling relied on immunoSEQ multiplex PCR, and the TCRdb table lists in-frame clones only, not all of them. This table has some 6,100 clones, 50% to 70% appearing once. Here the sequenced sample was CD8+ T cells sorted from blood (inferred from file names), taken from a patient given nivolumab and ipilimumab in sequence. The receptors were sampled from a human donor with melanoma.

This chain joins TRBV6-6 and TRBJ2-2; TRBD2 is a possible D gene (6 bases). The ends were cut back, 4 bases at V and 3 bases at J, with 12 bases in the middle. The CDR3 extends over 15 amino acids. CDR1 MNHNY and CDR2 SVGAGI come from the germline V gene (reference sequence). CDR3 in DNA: TGTGCCAGCAGTTCCTTCGGGAGTGACACCGGGGAGCTGTTTTTT. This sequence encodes CASSSFGSDTGELFF.

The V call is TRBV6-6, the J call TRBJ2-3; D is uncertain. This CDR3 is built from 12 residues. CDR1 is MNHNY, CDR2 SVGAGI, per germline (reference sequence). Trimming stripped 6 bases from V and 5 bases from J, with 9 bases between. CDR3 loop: CASSHYGDTQYF. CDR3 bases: TGTGCCAGCAGCCACTATGGAGATACGCAGTATTTT.

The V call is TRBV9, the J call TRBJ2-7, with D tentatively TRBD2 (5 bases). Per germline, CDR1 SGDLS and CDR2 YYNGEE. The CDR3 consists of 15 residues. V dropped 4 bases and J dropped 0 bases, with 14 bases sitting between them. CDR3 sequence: CASSPEGLSSYEQYF. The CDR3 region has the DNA TGTGCCAGCAGCCCCGAAGGACTTTCCTCCTACGAGCAGTACTTC. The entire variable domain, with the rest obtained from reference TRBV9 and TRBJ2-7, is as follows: DSGVTQTPKHLITATGQRVTLRCSPRSGDLSVYWYQQSLDQGLQFLIQYYNGEERAKGNILERFSAQQFPDLHSELNLSSLELGDSALYFCASSPEGLSSYEQYFGPGTRLTVT.

The CDR3 coding sequence is TGCGCCAGCAGCTTGGAGGACAGCTCCTACAATGAGCAGTTCTTC. It translates to CASSLEDSSYNEQFF. The rearrangement links TRBV5-1 to TRBJ2-1, with D possibly matching TRBD1 (6 bases). The CDR3 is 15 residues long. The germline V gene has CDR1 SGHRS and CDR2 YFSETQ. Between the trimmed V and J ends, which lost 0 bases and 0 bases, there was a span of 7 bases.

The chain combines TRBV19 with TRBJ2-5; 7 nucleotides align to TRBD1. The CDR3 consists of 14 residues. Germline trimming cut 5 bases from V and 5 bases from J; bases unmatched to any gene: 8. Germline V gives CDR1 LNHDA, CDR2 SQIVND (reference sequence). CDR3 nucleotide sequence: TGTGCCAGTAGTGAATTAGGGGGCGCGGAGACCCAGTACTTC. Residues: CASSELGGAETQYF. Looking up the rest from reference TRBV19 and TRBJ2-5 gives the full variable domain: DGGITQSPKYLFRKEGQNVTLSCEQNLNHDAMYWYRQDPGQGLRLIYYSQIVNDFQKGDIAEGYSVSREKKESFPLTVTSAQKNPTAFYLCASSELGGAETQYFGPGTRLLVL.

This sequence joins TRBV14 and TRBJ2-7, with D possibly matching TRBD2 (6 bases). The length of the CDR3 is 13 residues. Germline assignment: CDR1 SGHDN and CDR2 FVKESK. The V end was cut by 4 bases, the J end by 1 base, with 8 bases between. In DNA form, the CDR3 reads TGTGCCAGCAGCCCTGGGACTTCCTACGAGCAGTACTTC. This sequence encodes CASSPGTSYEQYF.

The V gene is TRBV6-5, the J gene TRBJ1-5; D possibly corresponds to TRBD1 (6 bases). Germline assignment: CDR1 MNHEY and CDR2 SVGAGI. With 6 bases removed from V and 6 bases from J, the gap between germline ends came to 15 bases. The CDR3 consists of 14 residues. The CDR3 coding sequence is TGTGCCAGCAGCCCGGGCCAGGGGAGTCAGCCCCAGCATTTT. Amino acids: CASSPGQGSQPQHF.

CDR3 DNA sequence: TGTGCCAGCAGCCCCTTTACGGGAGTGGGCAATGAGCAGTTCTTC. Its translation: CASSPFTGVGNEQFF. The V call is TRBV6-5, the J call TRBJ2-1, with D perhaps TRBD2 (6 bases). The CDR3 covers 15 residues. CDR1 and CDR2 (germline): MNHEY, SVGAGI. The ends were cut back, 6 bases at V and 6 bases at J, with 18 bases in the middle.

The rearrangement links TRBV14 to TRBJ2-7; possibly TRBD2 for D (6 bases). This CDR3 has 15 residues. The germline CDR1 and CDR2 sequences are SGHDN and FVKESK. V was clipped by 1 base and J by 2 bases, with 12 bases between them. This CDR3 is CASSQASDRTYEQYF. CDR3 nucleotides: TGTGCCAGCAGCCAAGCTAGCGACCGAACCTACGAGCAGTACTTC. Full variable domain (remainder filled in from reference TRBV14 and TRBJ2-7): EAGVTQFPSHSVIEKGQTVTLRCDPISGHDNLYWYRRVMGKEIKFLLHFVKESKQDESGMPNNRFLAERTGGTYSTLKVQPAELEDSGVYFCASSQASDRTYEQYFGPGTRLTVT.

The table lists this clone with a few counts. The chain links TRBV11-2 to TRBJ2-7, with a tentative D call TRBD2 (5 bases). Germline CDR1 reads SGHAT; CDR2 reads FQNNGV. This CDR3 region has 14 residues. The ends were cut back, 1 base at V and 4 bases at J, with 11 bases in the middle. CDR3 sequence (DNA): TGTGCCAGCAGCTTAGGTGGGCTAGCTTACGAGCAGTACTTC. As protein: CASSLGGLAYEQYF.

CDR3 region: CASSVEGGGAVEEQYF. The CDR3 DNA follows: TGTGCCAGCAGCGTAGAAGGCGGGGGCGCCGTGGAGGAGCAGTACTTC. This chain uses TRBV9 with TRBJ2-7; tentative D call: TRBD2 (7 bases). CDR1 SGDLS and CDR2 YYNGEE come from the germline V gene. The CDR3 contains 16 residues. V was cut by 0 bases and J by 7 bases, with 20 bases left in between.

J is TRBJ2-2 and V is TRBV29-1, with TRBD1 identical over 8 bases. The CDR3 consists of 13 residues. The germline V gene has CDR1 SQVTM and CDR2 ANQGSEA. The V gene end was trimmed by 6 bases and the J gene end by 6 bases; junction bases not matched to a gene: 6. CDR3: CSVGIQGAGELFF. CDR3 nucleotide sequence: TGCAGCGTGGGAATACAGGGGGCCGGGGAGCTGTTTTTT.

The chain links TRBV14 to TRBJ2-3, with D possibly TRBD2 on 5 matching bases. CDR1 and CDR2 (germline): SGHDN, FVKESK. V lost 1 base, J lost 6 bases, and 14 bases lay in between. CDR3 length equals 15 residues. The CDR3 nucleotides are TGTGCCAGCAGCCAAGGGACTTCCCTCCGGGATACGCAGTATTTT. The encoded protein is CASSQGTSLRDTQYF.

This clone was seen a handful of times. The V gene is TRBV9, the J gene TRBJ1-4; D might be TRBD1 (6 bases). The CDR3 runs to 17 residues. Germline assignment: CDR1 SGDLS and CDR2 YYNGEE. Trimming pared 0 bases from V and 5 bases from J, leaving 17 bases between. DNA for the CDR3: TGTGCCAGCAGCGTAGGGGACACCGGTCTAACGAATGAAAAACTGTTTTTT. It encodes CASSVGDTGLTNEKLFF.

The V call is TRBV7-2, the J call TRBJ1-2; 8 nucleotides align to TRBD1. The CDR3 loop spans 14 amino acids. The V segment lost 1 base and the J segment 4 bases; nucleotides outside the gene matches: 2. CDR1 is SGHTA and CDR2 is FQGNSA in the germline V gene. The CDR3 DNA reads TGTGCCAGCAGCTTAGAGCAGGGGGCCTATGGCTACACCTTC. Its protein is CASSLEQGAYGYTF.

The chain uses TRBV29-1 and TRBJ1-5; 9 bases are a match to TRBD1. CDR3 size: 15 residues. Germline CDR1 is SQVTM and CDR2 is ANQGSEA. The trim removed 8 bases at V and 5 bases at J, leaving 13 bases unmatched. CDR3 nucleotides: TGCAGCATTGGGGGGATTGGGGACAGGGATCAGCCCCAGCATTTT. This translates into CSIGGIGDRDQPQHF. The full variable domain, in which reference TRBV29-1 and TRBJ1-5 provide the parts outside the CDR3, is SAVISQKPSRDICQRGTSLTIQCQVDSQVTMMFWYRQQPGQSLTLIATANQGSEATYESGFVIDKFPISRPNLTFSTLTVSNMSPEDSSIYLCSIGGIGDRDQPQHFGDGTRLSIL.

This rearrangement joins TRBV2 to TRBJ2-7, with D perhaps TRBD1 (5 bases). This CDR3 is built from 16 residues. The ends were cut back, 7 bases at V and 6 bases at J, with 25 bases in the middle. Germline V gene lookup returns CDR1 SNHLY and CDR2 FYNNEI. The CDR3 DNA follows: TGTGCCAGCACCGAAGGGGTGGCAGGCGTGGGTCTCGAGCAGTACTTC. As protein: CASTEGVAGVGLEQYF.